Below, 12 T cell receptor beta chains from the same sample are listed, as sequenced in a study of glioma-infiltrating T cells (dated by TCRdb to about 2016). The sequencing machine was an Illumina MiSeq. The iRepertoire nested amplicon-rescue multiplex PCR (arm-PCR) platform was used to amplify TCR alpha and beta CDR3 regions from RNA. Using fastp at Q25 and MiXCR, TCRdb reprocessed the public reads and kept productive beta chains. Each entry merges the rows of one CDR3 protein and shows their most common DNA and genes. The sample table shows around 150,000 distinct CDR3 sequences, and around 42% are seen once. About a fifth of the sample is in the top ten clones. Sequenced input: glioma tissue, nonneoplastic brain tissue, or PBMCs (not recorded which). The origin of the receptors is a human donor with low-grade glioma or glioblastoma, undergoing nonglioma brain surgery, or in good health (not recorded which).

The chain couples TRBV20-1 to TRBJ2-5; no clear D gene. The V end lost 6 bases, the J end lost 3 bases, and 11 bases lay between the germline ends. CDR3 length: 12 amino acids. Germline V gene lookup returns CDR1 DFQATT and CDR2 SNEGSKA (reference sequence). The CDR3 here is CSASESEETQYF. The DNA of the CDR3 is TGCAGTGCGTCCGAGTCGGAAGAGACCCAGTACTTC.

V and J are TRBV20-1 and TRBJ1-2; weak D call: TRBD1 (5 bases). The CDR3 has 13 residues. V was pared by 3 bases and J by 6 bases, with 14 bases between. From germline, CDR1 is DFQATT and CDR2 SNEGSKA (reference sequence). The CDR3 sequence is CSASRGRPNGYTF. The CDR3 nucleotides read TGCAGTGCTAGTAGGGGCCGACCCAATGGCTACACCTTC.

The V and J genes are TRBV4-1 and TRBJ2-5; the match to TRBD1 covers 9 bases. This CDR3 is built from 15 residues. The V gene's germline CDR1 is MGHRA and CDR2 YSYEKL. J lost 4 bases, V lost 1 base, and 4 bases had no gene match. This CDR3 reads CASSQVQGQGETQYF. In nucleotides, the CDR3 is TGCGCCAGCAGCCAAGTTCAGGGACAGGGAGAGACCCAGTACTTC.

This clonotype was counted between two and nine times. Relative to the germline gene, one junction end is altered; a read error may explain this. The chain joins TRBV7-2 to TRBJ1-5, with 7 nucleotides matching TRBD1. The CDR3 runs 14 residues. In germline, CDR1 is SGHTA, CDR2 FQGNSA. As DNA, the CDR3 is TGTGCCCGCAGCTTAGGGACAGTGAATCAGCCCCAGCATTTT. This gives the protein CARSLGTVNQPQHF.

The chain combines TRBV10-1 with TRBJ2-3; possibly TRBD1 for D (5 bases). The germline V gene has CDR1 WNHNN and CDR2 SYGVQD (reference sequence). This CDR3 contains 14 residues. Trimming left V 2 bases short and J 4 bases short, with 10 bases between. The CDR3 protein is CASSEGGAADTQYF. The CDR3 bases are TGCGCCAGCAGTGAGGGTGGGGCGGCAGATACGCAGTATTTT.

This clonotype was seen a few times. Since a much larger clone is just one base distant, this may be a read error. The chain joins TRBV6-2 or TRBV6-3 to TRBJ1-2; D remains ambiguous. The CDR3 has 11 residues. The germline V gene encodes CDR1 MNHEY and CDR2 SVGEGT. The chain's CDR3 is CTSSSNYGYTF. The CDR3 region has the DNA TGTACCAGCAGTTCAAACTATGGCTACACCTTC.

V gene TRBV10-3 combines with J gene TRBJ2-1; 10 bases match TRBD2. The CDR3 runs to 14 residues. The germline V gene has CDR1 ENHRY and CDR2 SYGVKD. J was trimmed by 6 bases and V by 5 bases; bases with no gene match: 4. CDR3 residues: CAISPAGGLNEQFF. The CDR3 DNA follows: TGTGCCATCAGTCCAGCGGGGGGGCTCAATGAGCAGTTCTTC.

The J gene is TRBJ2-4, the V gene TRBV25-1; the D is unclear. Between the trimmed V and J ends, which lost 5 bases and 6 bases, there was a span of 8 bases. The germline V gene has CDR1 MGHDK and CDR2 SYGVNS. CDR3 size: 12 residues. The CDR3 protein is CASSLGPNIQYF. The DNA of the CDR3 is TGTGCCAGCAGTCTAGGGCCAAACATTCAGTACTTC.

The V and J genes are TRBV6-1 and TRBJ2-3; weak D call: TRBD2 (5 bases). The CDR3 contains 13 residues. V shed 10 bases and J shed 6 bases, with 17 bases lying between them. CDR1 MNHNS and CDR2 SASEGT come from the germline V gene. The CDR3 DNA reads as TGTGCCACTTTACTAGAACCGGGGGATACGCAGTATTTT. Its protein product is CATLLEPGDTQYF.

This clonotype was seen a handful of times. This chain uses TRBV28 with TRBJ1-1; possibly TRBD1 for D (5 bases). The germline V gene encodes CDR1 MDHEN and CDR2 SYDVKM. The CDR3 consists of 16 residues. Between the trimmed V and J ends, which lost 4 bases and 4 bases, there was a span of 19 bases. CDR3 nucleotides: TGTGCCAGCAGTTGGTCTTTTATGGGGCGAGGCACTGAAGCTTTCTTT. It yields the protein CASSWSFMGRGTEAFF.

CDR3: CASSFAGGPDTQYF. The CDR3 nucleotides read TGTGCCAGCAGCTTTGCGGGGGGGCCAGATACGCAGTATTTT. V gene TRBV7-3 combines with J gene TRBJ2-3; 9 bases match TRBD2. The CDR3 loop spans 14 amino acids. Germline trimming cut 3 bases from V and 4 bases from J; bases unmatched to any gene: 2. Germline loops: CDR1 SGHTA, CDR2 FQGTGA.

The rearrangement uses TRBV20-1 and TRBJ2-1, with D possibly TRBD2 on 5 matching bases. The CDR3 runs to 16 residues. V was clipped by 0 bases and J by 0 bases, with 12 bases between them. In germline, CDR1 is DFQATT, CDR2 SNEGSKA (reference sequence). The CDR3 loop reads CSAREVTGSSYNEQFF. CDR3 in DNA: TGCAGTGCTAGAGAGGTTACGGGAAGCTCCTACAATGAGCAGTTCTTC.